The clone carrying this T cell receptor beta chain has only one observation. What it binds is unknown. Trimming took 1 base from V and 7 from J, leaving 14 bases between them. Germline CDR1 MGHDK, CDR2 SYGVNS. The CDR3 is made up of 15 amino acids. The data are from a study of shared clonotypes between healthy human individuals. The study's findings and limits: Owing to a small donor count, the genetic and exposure-history diversity represented was limited. The naive CD4 repertoires of a handful of donors were compared, and approximately 4.7% of clonotypes were shared.

Sequencing was performed with immunoSEQ multiplex PCR; in TCRdb, only in-frame clones are kept and a portion is missing. The sample records roughly 1,500,000 clones, 98% to 99% being singletons. The rearrangement links TRBV25-1 to TRBJ1-3, with a possible D match to TRBD1 (5 bases). Sample: naive CD4+ T cells sorted from blood. Subset denoted: CD45RA+ positively selected. This clonotype was obtained from a man aged 25-45 years in good health. The CDR3 DNA sequence: TGTGCCAGCAGTGAATCGGGCAGGGTTGGCAACACCATATATTTT. This gives the protein CASSESGRVGNTIYF.